The 9 T cell receptor beta chains given below trace back to one sample, sequenced in a study of OX40 agonist ivuxolimab in advanced cancers. Sequencing used immunoSEQ multiplex PCR; TCRdb keeps in-frame clones, though not all of them. In the table there are some 65,000 clones, around 86% of which are singletons. The sequences come from CD4+ or CD8+ T cells sorted from blood, collected in a trial of the OX40 agonist ivuxolimab. These receptors were taken from an adult with an advanced solid tumor such as melanoma, head and neck, liver or kidney cancer.

This sequence joins TRBV11-3 and TRBJ2-2; weak D call: TRBD2 (7 bases). Germline loops: CDR1 SGHNT, CDR2 YENEEA. V lost 2 bases and J 5 bases, leaving 15 bases between the germline ends. This CDR3 region has 16 residues. The CDR3 reads CASSLMRGPATGELFF. CDR3 DNA: TGTGCCAGCAGCTTAATGCGGGGGCCGGCGACCGGGGAGCTGTTTTTT.

The chain couples TRBV7-2 to TRBJ2-5; TRBD2 matches at 7 bases. The CDR3 spans 15 residues. V was pared by 4 bases and J by 1 base, with 6 bases of the junction left unmatched. The germline V gene has CDR1 SGHTA and CDR2 FQGNSA. CDR3 region: CASSYSSGIQETQYF. CDR3 nucleotide sequence: TGTGCCAGCAGCTACTCTAGCGGAATCCAAGAGACCCAGTACTTC.

The chain joins TRBV5-1 to TRBJ2-6; 8 nucleotides line up with TRBD2. In germline, CDR1 is SGHRS, CDR2 YFSETQ. V shed 2 bases, J shed 2 bases, and the junction held 12 bases outside the gene matches. The CDR3 extends over 19 amino acids. The CDR3 here is CASSFKQLAALAGANVLTF. For the CDR3, the DNA is TGCGCCAGCAGCTTCAAACAACTAGCGGCCCTGGCTGGGGCCAACGTCCTGACTTTC.

The chain employs TRBV5-4 and TRBJ1-2, with a tentative D call TRBD1 (5 bases). V shed 0 bases and J shed 5 bases, with 14 bases lying between them. The length of the CDR3 is 15 residues. The germline V gene has CDR1 SGHNT and CDR2 YYREEE (reference sequence). The CDR3 DNA reads as TGTGCCAGCAGCTTGGCTCTGGCAGGGTGGTATGGCTACACCTTC. Its translation is CASSLALAGWYGYTF.

The chain is built from TRBV11-2 and TRBJ1-2; D uncertain. The V and J ends lost 0 bases and 9 bases respectively, with 8 bases between them. The CDR3 loop spans 12 amino acids. The germline CDR1 and CDR2 sequences are SGHAT and FQNNGV. The CDR3, as DNA: TGTGCCAGCAGCTTAGATGGTTTGAGCTACACCTTC. Its protein is CASSLDGLSYTF.

V is TRBV30 and J is TRBJ1-5; D is unresolved. The V end lost 4 bases, the J end lost 9 bases, and 13 bases lay between the germline ends. Germline V gene data show CDR1 as GTSNPN and CDR2 as SVGIG (reference sequence). There are 12 residues in the CDR3. CDR3 protein: CAWNTPPGPQHF. The CDR3 region has the DNA TGTGCCTGGAATACCCCCCCGGGGCCCCAGCATTTT.

The chain uses TRBV6-5 and TRBJ1-5, with D possibly being TRBD1 (5 bases). Germline CDR1 reads MNHEY; CDR2 reads SVGAGI. CDR3 length equals 14 residues. V shed 8 bases and J shed 2 bases, with 13 bases lying between them. CDR3: CASQRGAGNQPQHF. CDR3 coding DNA: TGTGCCAGCCAAAGGGGAGCCGGCAATCAGCCCCAGCATTTT.

The V gene is TRBV11-2, the J gene TRBJ1-1, with D possibly matching TRBD1 (5 bases). Trimming took off 4 bases at V and 0 bases at J, with 18 bases between the two ends. The germline V gene encodes CDR1 SGHAT and CDR2 FQNNGV. The CDR3 is 17 residues long. This CDR3 reads CASSSTFAGSMNTEAFF. Here the CDR3 DNA reads TGTGCCAGCAGCTCAACCTTCGCAGGGTCAATGAACACTGAAGCTTTCTTT. Looking up the rest from reference TRBV11-2 and TRBJ1-1 gives the full variable domain: EAGVAQSPRYKIIEKRQSVAFWCNPISGHATLYWYQQILGQGPKLLIQFQNNGVVDDSQLPKDRFSAERLKGVDSTLKIQPAKLEDSAVYLCASSSTFAGSMNTEAFFGQGTRLTVV.

CDR3 region: CASSQGQGGNQPQHF. The CDR3 DNA sequence: TGTGCCAGCAGTCAGGGACAGGGCGGTAATCAGCCCCAGCATTTT. The chain has TRBV6-5 and TRBJ1-5, with 9 nucleotides matching TRBD1. This CDR3 has 15 amino acids. CDR1 is MNHEY, CDR2 SVGAGI, per germline. The trim removed 5 bases at V and 4 bases at J, leaving 6 bases unmatched.